These T cell receptor beta chains were read from a single sample in a study of blood T cell repertoires in COVID-19. Assay used: immunoSEQ multiplex PCR; TCRdb lists only in-frame clones, some missing. The table records about 250,000 clones, roughly nine tenths of them present only once. Sequencing used peripheral blood. These TCRs come from a man younger than 30 with active or convalescent COVID-19. Each CDR3 is given with its conserved first and last residue. The order of the fields is J gene, V gene, clone size, D gene, CDR3 protein, CDR3 DNA. A D gene is named only where the DNA matches it firmly. The size of a clone is reported for some rows only, either as once, few or many, or as a class for expanded clones.

>TRBJ2-2|TRBV7-6|NA|TRBD2
CASSKGTSGRTGELFF
TGTGCCAGCAGCAAGGGGACTAGCGGGAGAACCGGGGAGCTGTTTTTT
>TRBJ2-7|TRBV29-1|NA|TRBD2
CSVATSGVLGEQYF
TGCAGCGTCGCCACTAGCGGTGTCCTAGGCGAACAGTACTTC
>TRBJ2-2|TRBV9|NA|NA
CASSVGRLAQGGELFF
TGTGCCAGCAGCGTAGGAAGATTAGCGCAAGGCGGGGAGCTGTTTTTT
>TRBJ1-1|TRBV30|NA|NA
CAWRGGDTEAFF
TGTGCCTGGAGAGGGGGGGACACTGAAGCTTTCTTT
>TRBJ2-7|TRBV15|once|NA
CATSRDSAVGGWMAYEQYF
TGTGCCACCAGCAGAGACTCAGCCGTCGGGGGTTGGATGGCCTACGAGCAGTACTTC
>TRBJ1-2|TRBV24-1|NA|TRBD1
CATSAPTGGFYGYTF
TGTGCCACCAGTGCCCCGACAGGGGGCTTCTATGGCTACACCTTC
>TRBJ2-1|TRBV5-1|NA|TRBD2
CASSLSGTSGRGSYNEQFF
TGCGCCAGCAGCTTATCCGGGACTAGCGGGAGGGGGTCCTACAATGAGCAGTTCTTC
>TRBJ1-3|TRBV5-1|NA|TRBD1
CASTTTGLPGNTIYF
TGCGCCAGCACCACGACAGGGCTGCCTGGAAACACCATATATTTT
>TRBJ2-1|TRBV5-6|NA|TRBD1
CASSLQTGFNEQFF
TGTGCCAGCAGTCTCCAGACAGGGTTCAATGAGCAGTTCTTC
>TRBJ1-1|TRBV12-3/TRBV12-4|NA|NA
CASSFGGEAFF
TGTGCCAGCAGTTTTGGAGGAGAAGCTTTCTTT
>TRBJ1-1|TRBV11-2|NA|TRBD1
CASSFTLGTGGEAFF
TGTGCCAGCAGCTTTACGCTCGGGACAGGGGGGGAAGCTTTCTTT
>TRBJ2-3|TRBV21-1|NA|NA
CASGTIRTDTQYF
TGTGCCAGCGGGACTATTCGCACAGATACGCAGTATTTT
>TRBJ1-2|TRBV28|NA|NA
CASSLYGRGAAGYTF
TGTGCCAGCAGTTTATACGGCAGGGGAGCGGCCGGCTACACCTTC
>TRBJ1-5|TRBV20-1|NA|TRBD1
CSASPPPGQGQGALSVDSNQPQHF
TGCAGTGCTAGTCCCCCTCCAGGCCAGGGACAGGGGGCTCTCTCGGTCGATAGCAATCAGCCCCAGCATTTT
>TRBJ2-2|TRBV7-9|NA|NA
CASDSRLRELFF
TGTGCCAGCGATTCAAGACTTAGGGAGCTGTTTTTT
>TRBJ1-5|TRBV15|NA|TRBD1
CATSRDSGGGQPQHF
TGTGCCACCAGCAGAGATTCAGGGGGAGGTCAGCCCCAGCATTTT
>TRBJ2-5|TRBV27|NA|NA
CATGPGWGETQYF
TGTGCCACCGGACCAGGGTGGGGAGAGACCCAGTACTTC
>TRBJ1-1|TRBV19|NA|NA
CASSIQGKTEAFF
TGTGCCAGTAGTATCCAGGGAAAGACTGAAGCTTTCTTT
>TRBJ2-1|TRBV3-1/TRBV3-2|NA|TRBD2
CASSPRDYGDNEQFF
TGTGCCAGCAGCCCCCGGGACTACGGTGACAATGAGCAGTTCTTC
>TRBJ2-5|TRBV4-1|NA|NA
CASSPPDRSGETQYF
TGCGCCAGCAGCCCCCCGGATAGATCGGGAGAGACCCAGTACTTC
>TRBJ1-2|TRBV19|NA|TRBD1
CASRVRGALYGYTF
TGTGCCAGTAGGGTCAGGGGGGCCCTCTATGGCTACACCTTC
>TRBJ2-5|TRBV7-2|NA|NA
CASSSTETQTQYF
TGTGCCAGCAGCTCCACAGAAACCCAGACCCAGTACTTC
>TRBJ1-3|TRBV4-3|NA|NA
CASSQDTLYSGNTIYF
TGCGCCAGCAGCCAAGATACCCTCTACTCTGGAAACACCATATATTTT
>TRBJ2-5|TRBV9|NA|NA
CASSGTDQETQYF
TGTGCCAGCAGCGGGACAGACCAAGAGACCCAGTACTTC
>TRBJ2-1|TRBV19|NA|TRBD2
CASSSDRTSGIRNEQFF
TGTGCCAGTAGTTCCGACAGGACTAGCGGGATTCGCAATGAGCAGTTCTTC
>TRBJ1-5|TRBV6-5|NA|NA
CASSSRRSNQPQHF
TGTGCCAGCAGTTCCCGGCGGTCAAATCAGCCCCAGCATTTT